The entry below gives a single T cell receptor (beta chain) sequence along with its context. Its antigen is unidentified. Amplification yielded TCR beta CDR3 regions, with RNA transcripts as the source. Primed by the HTBI set, a first-round RT-PCR was run on the TCR CDR3. TCRdb fed the multiplex PCR reads into MiXCR, producing one record per CDR3 protein. The sample contains roughly 380,000 distinct CDR3 sequences, around 13% of which appear only once. This entry is derived from a study of T cells in Graves' hyperthyroidism and ophthalmopathy. Study-wide findings and caveats: Within blood appeared most thyroid clonotypes that had expanded above 0.001. Progression to ophthalmopathy was predicted a median of approximately 6.4 months early.

CDR1 and CDR2 from the germline V gene are SGHTA and FQGNSA. V was pared by 1 base and J by 5 bases, with 12 bases between. The CDR3 consists of 15 residues. Source material for PBMCs was 10 ml fresh peripheral blood. Sequencing was performed on blood. This chain uses TRBV7-2 with TRBJ1-5, with D possibly TRBD1 on 5 matching bases. The source of this sequence is a woman aged 60 to 75 with Graves' hyperthyroidism. Written as DNA, the CDR3 is TGTGCCAGCAGCTTAGATCGGGACTACTATCAGCCCCAGCATTTT. Translating gives CASSLDRDYYQPQHF.